This entry concerns a single T cell receptor beta chain. This specimen comes from a study of blood T cell repertoires in COVID-19. For the study at large: The United States, Italy and Spain provided the acute and convalescent COVID-19 samples. In each case, the material was cDNA or gDNA derived from T cells, B-cell-depleted T cells, or PBMCs.

Germline CDR1 is LGHDT and CDR2 is YNNKEL (reference sequence). V dropped 4 bases and J dropped 7 bases, with 16 bases sitting between them. The CDR3 extends over 15 amino acids. Authors' methods: The assay estimated nucleated cells by amplifying reference gene primers. TCRdb's table, derived via immunoSEQ multiplex PCR, lists solely in-frame clones and lacks some. V and J calls and clone size are as listed in that table; D and trimming were resolved from the DNA. The table lists about 130,000 clones, 85% of them singletons. The gene calls are TRBV3-1 (or the pseudogene TRBV3-2) and TRBJ1-4, with D maybe TRBD1 (5 bases). The specimen was peripheral blood. This TCR was recovered from a man older than 75 with active or convalescent COVID-19. This CDR3 is CASSPGGRGSEKLFF. In nucleotides, the CDR3 is TGTGCCAGCAGCCCCGGTGGGAGGGGTAGTGAAAAACTGTTTTTT.